The 18 T cell receptor beta chains in this list originate from one sample, sequenced in a study of regulatory T cells in long-lasting Graves disease. Combining iRepertoire HTBI primers with Arm-PCR of CDR3 regions, the authors built TCR beta libraries. One entry per CDR3 protein results from TCRdb running MiXCR on the multiplex PCR reads. This table holds roughly 450,000 distinct CDR3 sequences, less than 25% found once. The time point is: persistent/refractory GD, antithyroid drugs over 5 years with positive TRAb. Extracted RNA from PBMCs served as the source of the TCR library. Source: peripheral blood mononuclear cells (PBMCs), taken when the disease was refractory, from a patient treated with antithyroid drugs. All receptors come from a female donor with Graves disease.

This clonotype has at least ten counts. The chain combines TRBV6-1 with TRBJ2-7; D may be TRBD1 (6 bases). V lost 3 bases and J lost 4, with 16 bases in between. CDR1 MNHNS and CDR2 SASEGT come from the germline V gene. The CDR3 has 15 residues. The CDR3 coding sequence is TGTGCCAGCAGTGAGAGGGGGTCAGGTCTGTACGAGCAGTACTTC. This gives the protein CASSERGSGLYEQYF.

This CDR3 reads CAWSVRAGPNYGYTF. CDR3 nucleotide sequence: TGTGCCTGGAGTGTAAGGGCAGGGCCCAACTATGGCTACACCTTC. The chain combines TRBV30 with TRBJ1-2, with D possibly TRBD1 on 5 matching bases. This CDR3 contains 15 residues. The germline V gene encodes CDR1 GTSNPN and CDR2 SVGIG (reference sequence). Trimming shortened V by 0 bases and J by 2 bases, and 13 bases separated the two germline ends.

This clonotype was detected a few times. The chain uses TRBV6-1 and TRBJ1-4; weak D call: TRBD1 (5 bases). The CDR3 covers 14 residues. Between the trimmed V and J ends, which lost 6 bases and 3 bases, there was a span of 11 bases. Germline CDR1 reads MNHNS; CDR2 reads SASEGT. The CDR3 reads CASSPGSANEKLFF. CDR3 sequence (DNA): TGTGCCAGCAGCCCAGGGTCAGCTAATGAAAAACTGTTTTTT.

The J gene is TRBJ1-6, the V gene TRBV9, with TRBD1 matching over 7 bases. The CDR3 length is 14 residues. The germline gives CDR1 SGDLS, CDR2 YYNGEE. V lost 4 bases and J lost 8; bases outside the gene matches: 6. The CDR3 here is CASSRYDRDSPLHF. Here the CDR3 DNA reads TGTGCCAGCAGCAGATACGACAGGGATTCACCCCTCCACTTT.

This clonotype was observed a few times. CDR3: CASSEGQTTRGSYEQYF. The CDR3 nucleotides read TGTGCCAGCAGTGAGGGACAGACAACGAGAGGGTCCTACGAGCAGTACTTC. The chain uses TRBV2 and TRBJ2-7; 7 bases align to TRBD1. Germline V gene sequence: CDR1 SNHLY, CDR2 FYNNEI. V gave up 3 bases and J gave up 1 base; unmatched junction bases: 12. There are 17 residues in the CDR3.

This clonotype appeared a few times. A much larger clone sits a single nucleotide away, making a read error possible. The CDR3 DNA follows: TGTGCCAGCAGTTACCTCCCTCGTAGCGAGAGGTTACACGAGCAGTACTTC. It encodes CASSYLPRSERLHEQYF. V is TRBV6-2 or TRBV6-3 and J is TRBJ2-7; D might be TRBD2 (5 bases). V dropped 2 bases and J dropped 5 bases, with 22 bases sitting between them. The CDR3 loop spans 17 amino acids. Germline assignment: CDR1 MNHEY and CDR2 SVGEGT.

The chain is built from TRBV6-1 and TRBJ1-2, with D uncertain. Germline CDR1 is MNHNS and CDR2 is SASEGT. V lost 0 bases, J lost 5 bases, and 4 bases lay in between. The CDR3 extends over 12 amino acids. The CDR3 region has the DNA TGTGCCAGCAGTGAAGCGTCTTATGGCTACACCTTC. Translating gives CASSEASYGYTF.

This clonotype was recorded a few times. The chain couples TRBV28 to TRBJ1-2; no clear D gene. The germline gives CDR1 MDHEN, CDR2 SYDVKM. Trimming stripped 6 bases from V and 4 bases from J, with 12 bases between. The CDR3 sequence is 13 residues long. The CDR3, as DNA: TGTGCCAGCAGCCGAGGTTTCACCTATGGCTACACCTTC. Protein product: CASSRGFTYGYTF.

This clonotype was seen a handful of times. The chain carries TRBV5-1 and TRBJ2-3; D remains unclear. The V gene's germline CDR1 is SGHRS and CDR2 YFSETQ. V was clipped by 2 bases and J by 1 base, with 8 bases between them. CDR3 length: 14 amino acids. The CDR3 region is CASSFGDGTDTQYF. CDR3 sequence (DNA): TGCGCCAGCAGCTTTGGAGACGGCACAGATACGCAGTATTTT.

This clonotype was counted only a few times. The gene calls are TRBV7-2 and TRBJ1-1, with D possibly being TRBD1 (5 bases). V gave up 5 bases and J gave up 3 bases, with 16 bases separating them. The CDR3 has 15 amino acids. From germline, CDR1 is SGHTA and CDR2 FQGNSA. The CDR3 loop reads CASSPTRGPHTEAFF. The CDR3 coding sequence is TGTGCCAGCAGCCCGACGAGGGGTCCCCACACTGAAGCTTTCTTT.

The chain is built from TRBV4-2 and TRBJ2-7; D remains unclear. The CDR3 consists of 13 residues. Germline values: CDR1 LGHNA, CDR2 YNFKEQ. V shed 4 bases and J shed 3 bases, with 10 bases lying between them. The CDR3 is CASSPLWNYEQYF. The CDR3 DNA reads as TGTGCCAGCAGCCCTTTGTGGAACTACGAGCAGTACTTC.

The sample holds many counts of this clonotype. The chain employs TRBV7-8 and TRBJ1-1; possibly TRBD1 for D (6 bases). V was trimmed by 5 bases and J by 0 bases, leaving 19 bases between them. The CDR3 is made up of 17 amino acids. From germline, CDR1 is SGHVS and CDR2 FQNEAQ. CDR3 sequence reads: CASSPPAVGHMNTEAFF. In DNA form, the CDR3 reads TGTGCCAGCAGCCCACCCGCCGTGGGACACATGAACACTGAAGCTTTCTTT.

The chain recombines TRBV7-2 with TRBJ1-1; D not certain. Germline loops: CDR1 SGHTA, CDR2 FQGNSA. CDR3 length equals 15 residues. V was cut by 1 base and J by 5 bases, with 14 bases left in between. Here the CDR3 DNA reads TGTGCCAGCAGCTTAGAGCCAGGATTCAGAACTGAAGCTTTCTTT. This encodes CASSLEPGFRTEAFF.

Only one count was recorded for this clonotype. This chain connects TRBV12-5 to TRBJ2-5; 7 nucleotides line up with TRBD2. The end of the DNA is better explained by TRBJ2-1, so the J call may be wrong. CDR3 length equals 13 residues. The germline V gene encodes CDR1 LGHNT and CDR2 FRNRAP. In DNA form, the CDR3 reads TGTGCTAGTGGTCTCGGGAGGTCGTATGAGCAGTTCTTC. Residues: CASGLGRSYEQFF.

The chain combines TRBV15 with TRBJ2-1; TRBD2 agrees at 7 bases. Trimming at V came to 0 bases and at J to 4 bases, leaving 9 bases not matched to a gene. CDR3 length equals 17 residues. Germline-derived CDR1 and CDR2 are LNHNV and YYDKDF (reference sequence). The CDR3 is CATSRDRSGTGYNEQFF. CDR3 nucleotide sequence: TGTGCCACCAGCAGAGACAGGAGCGGGACCGGGTACAATGAGCAGTTCTTC.

This clonotype was observed at least ten times. The CDR3 DNA is TGTGCCAGCAGTTTATCCCCAGGCTGGGGGGAGCAGTACTTC. As protein: CASSLSPGWGEQYF. The chain links TRBV28 to TRBJ2-7; either TRBD1 or TRBD2 may supply D (5 bases each). CDR3 length: 14 amino acids. Trimming left V 1 base short and J 7 bases short, with 14 bases between. The germline V gene has CDR1 MDHEN and CDR2 SYDVKM.

This clonotype has just a few counts. The rearrangement uses TRBV11-2 and TRBJ1-5; 7 positions agree with TRBD1. V lost 3 bases and J lost 2; bases outside the gene matches: 7. This CDR3 has 16 residues. Per the germline V gene, CDR1 is SGHAT and CDR2 is FQNNGV. CDR3 sequence (DNA): TGTGCCAGCAGCTTCGGGACAGTCGGGGGCAATCAGCCCCAGCATTTT. Translated, it gives CASSFGTVGGNQPQHF.

The genes are TRBV12-3 or TRBV12-4 and TRBJ2-1; 9 bases are shared with TRBD1. V lost 2 bases, J lost 3 bases, and 8 bases stayed unmatched. There are 17 residues in the CDR3. CDR3 in DNA: TGTGCCAGCAGTTTATTTGCGGGACAGGGCGTCTACAATGAGCAGTTCTTC. This codes for CASSLFAGQGVYNEQFF.